What follows are 8 T cell receptor beta chains derived from one specimen sequenced in a study of T cells expressing NK-cell markers. One entry per CDR3 protein, without DNA, is what TCRdb gives after re-calling the 5' RACE reads. This table holds roughly 450,000 distinct CDR3 sequences. Sample: blood T cells: a sorted CD56 or NKG2C T cell subset, CD4+ or CD8+ T cells, or bulk PBMC T cells (not recorded which). The source of these receptors is a woman aged 50 to 60 in good health.

V and J are TRBV7-2 and TRBJ2-5; the D gene TCRdb calls, TRBD1, cannot be checked with no DNA. The CDR3 spans 13 residues. Germline assignment: CDR1 SGHTA and CDR2 FQGNSA. The CDR3 sequence is CASNRDRGETQYF.

The chain joins TRBV14 to TRBJ1-1. The germline V gene has CDR1 SGHDN and CDR2 FVKESK. The CDR3 runs 13 residues. Here the CDR3 reads CASNKLMNTEAFF.

The chain combines TRBV5-1 with TRBJ2-6; the TRBD2 assignment by TCRdb is unverifiable without DNA. There are 18 residues in the CDR3. Germline-derived CDR1 and CDR2 are SGHRS and YFSETQ. This chain's CDR3 is CASSLPTRGNSGANVLTF.

CDR3 residues: CASSGTGQTGELFF. The V and J genes are TRBV5-1 and TRBJ2-2; there is no DNA to check the TCRdb D call of TRBD1. The CDR3 runs to 14 residues. Germline V gene data show CDR1 as SGHRS and CDR2 as YFSETQ.

The chain joins TRBV9 to TRBJ2-2; TCRdb proposes TRBD1, but this gene call is untestable without DNA. This CDR3 has 17 residues. Germline V gene data show CDR1 as SGDLS and CDR2 as YYNGEE. CDR3 residues: CASSVVGGRGQPGELFF. Drawing the rest from reference TRBV9 and TRBJ2-2, the complete variable domain is DSGVTQTPKHLITATGQRVTLRCSPRSGDLSVYWYQQSLDQGLQFLIQYYNGEERAKGNILERFSAQQFPDLHSELNLSSLELGDSALYFCASSVVGGRGQPGELFFGEGSRLTVL.

The chain joins TRBV5-4 to TRBJ2-3; TCRdb's D gene call, TRBD2, goes unchecked for lack of DNA. Germline CDR1 and CDR2: SGHNT and YYREEE (reference sequence). This CDR3 region has 16 residues. CDR3 in amino acids: CASSPPWGLTPDTQYF. Using reference TRBV5-4 and TRBJ2-3 for the parts outside the CDR3, the full variable domain is ETGVTQSPTHLIKTRGQQVTLRCSSQSGHNTVSWYQQALGQGPQFIFQYYREEENGRGNFPPRFSGLQFPNYSSELNVNALELDDSALYLCASSPPWGLTPDTQYFGPGTRLTVL.

CDR3 amino acids: CASSPGGTGTYEQYF. V gene TRBV6-2 or TRBV6-3 combines with J gene TRBJ2-7; TCRdb returns TRBD1, unconfirmable since there is no DNA. Germline CDR1 is MNHEY and CDR2 is SVGEGT. This CDR3 region has 15 residues.

The rearrangement joins TRBV12-3 or TRBV12-4 to TRBJ2-1. The CDR3 spans 15 residues. CDR3 protein: CASSLRGIKYNEQFF.